The rows below give T cell receptor beta chains drawn from one sample of a study of shared clonotypes between healthy human individuals. Sequencing was performed with immunoSEQ multiplex PCR; in TCRdb, only in-frame clones are kept and a portion is missing. The sample gives about 480,000 clones, nearly 80% of which show up once; approximately 12% is in the top ten. What was sequenced was PBMCs. Receptors were obtained from a woman between 40 and 55 years old in good health. Some clones in this sample may be carry-over from other donors' samples. Both conserved end residues are part of each CDR3. D genes are given only for firm matches. The size field is filled for only some rows; it gives once, few, many or a size class.

D gene	clone size	J gene	V gene	CDR3 DNA	CDR3 protein
.	.	TRBJ2-4	TRBV7-6	TGTGCCAGCAGCTTAGGGGGCGGGGAGAGGACCAAAAACATTCAGTACTTC	CASSLGGGERTKNIQYF
.	.	TRBJ1-5	TRBV19	TGTGCCAGTAGTATACAGGGGTTAAGCAATCAGCCCCAGCATTTT	CASSIQGLSNQPQHF
.	.	TRBJ2-1	TRBV2	TGTGCCAGCAGTGGGGCAGCAGAGGGTGAGCAGTTCTTC	CASSGAAEGEQFF
.	.	TRBJ2-7	TRBV5-1	TGCGCCAGCAGACCCAACAGGGTAACCTACGAGCAGTACTTC	CASRPNRVTYEQYF
.	.	TRBJ1-1	TRBV28	TGTGCCAGCAGTTGGAGCCAGCACACTGAAGCTTTCTTT	CASSWSQHTEAFF
.	.	TRBJ2-2	TRBV10-3	TGTGCCATCAGCGCCGGGGGCGGGAACGGGGAGCTGTTTTTT	CAISAGGGNGELFF
.	few	TRBJ2-7	TRBV27	TGTGCCAGCAGTTTCGCCCTGGGGTACGAGCAGTACTTC	CASSFALGYEQYF
.	once	TRBJ2-1	TRBV7-2	TGTGCCAGCAGCTATTATGGGAGGTACAATGAGCAGTTCTTC	CASSYYGRYNEQFF
.	.	TRBJ2-3	TRBV28	TGTGCCAGCAGTTCGTCTCTCGACTACACAGATACGCAGTATTTT	CASSSSLDYTDTQYF
.	.	TRBJ1-5	TRBV6-1	TGTGCCAGCAGTGCGGACAGCTATAGCAATCAGCCCCAGCATTTT	CASSADSYSNQPQHF
TRBD2	.	TRBJ2-3	TRBV9	TGTGCCAGCAGCCCTCTCGGGGGACTAGCGACAGATACGCAGTATTTT	CASSPLGGLATDTQYF
.	.	TRBJ2-7	TRBV7-8	TGTGCCAGCAGCTTCACCACCGGGACAAGTACCTACGAGCAGTACTTC	CASSFTTGTSTYEQYF
.	.	TRBJ1-1	TRBV5-8	TGTGCCAGCGGGAGAGTGGGGGGCCAGAACACTGAAGCTTTCTTT	CASGRVGGQNTEAFF
TRBD1	.	TRBJ2-3	TRBV6-1	TGTGCCAGCAGTGAAGCGGACAGGGGCGCGGATACGCAGTATTTT	CASSEADRGADTQYF
.	.	TRBJ1-5	TRBV23-1	TGCGCCAGCAGTCATAACCCCAAGGGGCGGCCCCAGCATTTT	CASSHNPKGRPQHF
TRBD1	few	TRBJ1-5	TRBV7-9	TGTGCCAGCAGCCGGGACAGCGGGATGTGGCAGCCCCAGCATTTT	CASSRDSGMWQPQHF
.	few	TRBJ2-2	TRBV5-1	TGCGCCAGCACATTGGGAGGCTTAATCAACACCGGGGAGCTGTTTTTT	CASTLGGLINTGELFF
TRBD2	.	TRBJ2-1	TRBV19	TGTGCCAGTAGTATGGGGGCGGGAGGGACTGTATACAATGAGCAGTTCTTC	CASSMGAGGTVYNEQFF
.	.	TRBJ1-1	TRBV6-1	TGTGCCAGCAGTCCCGGGTGGGCCATGAACACTGAAGCTTTCTTT	CASSPGWAMNTEAFF
.	.	TRBJ1-2	TRBV4-2	TGTGCCAGCAGCCAAGTCGCCGGGAACGGCGGCTACACCTTC	CASSQVAGNGGYTF
.	.	TRBJ1-3	TRBV7-8	TGTGCCAGCACCCCGGGGAGGGCGCATGGAAACACCATATATTTT	CASTPGRAHGNTIYF
TRBD2	many	TRBJ2-5	TRBV6-1	TGTGCCAGCGGGAGGGACGAGCAAGAGACCCAGTACTTC	CASGRDEQETQYF
.	once	TRBJ2-7	TRBV2	TGTGCCAGCAGGGGGCAATACTACGAGCAGTACTTC	CASRGQYYEQYF
.	.	TRBJ2-7	TRBV7-6	TGTGCCAGCAGCGCCGCTTTGGGGGAGCAGTACTTC	CASSAALGEQYF
.	few	TRBJ2-2	TRBV30	TGTGCCTGGAGACGGGCAGGGTTCGACTGGGACACCGGGGAGCTGTTTTTT	CAWRRAGFDWDTGELFF
.	.	TRBJ2-1	TRBV5-5	TGTGCCAGCAGGCGGGAATCCTACAATGAGCAGTTCTTC	CASRRESYNEQFF
TRBD1	.	TRBJ2-7	TRBV2	TGTGCCAGTAGGGACAGGGGAAAACCCTACGAGCAGTACTTC	CASRDRGKPYEQYF
.	.	TRBJ2-2	TRBV29-1	TGCAGCGCCAGGACCGGGGCGGCCGGGGAGCTGTTTTTT	CSARTGAAGELFF
.	.	TRBJ2-7	TRBV10-3	TGTGCCATCAGTGTTACAGGCTTCTCCTACGAGCAGTACTTC	CAISVTGFSYEQYF
TRBD2	.	TRBJ2-3	TRBV5-1	TGCGCCAGCTCCCCTAGCGGGAGTAGCACAGATACGCAGTATTTT	CASSPSGSSTDTQYF
TRBD2	few	TRBJ2-1	TRBV11-2	TGTGCCAGCAGCTTAGTGGGAGGGCCCTATGAGCAGTTCTTC	CASSLVGGPYEQFF
TRBD1	.	TRBJ2-2	TRBV2	TGTGCCAGCACCCGGGACAGGGGCTACACCGGGGAGCTGTTTTTT	CASTRDRGYTGELFF
.	once	TRBJ1-3	TRBV7-9	TGTGCCAGCACCTTCTTCCAGGCTGGAAACACCATATATTTT	CASTFFQAGNTIYF
.	.	TRBJ2-7	TRBV7-3	TGTGCCAGCAGCTTAGCGAGGGACGGCGAGCAGTACTTC	CASSLARDGEQYF
.	few	TRBJ2-6	TRBV4-3	TGCGCCAGCAGCCAAGACGGCAGCTCTGGGGCCAACGTCCTGACTTTC	CASSQDGSSGANVLTF
.	.	TRBJ1-5	TRBV7-8	TGTGCCAGCAGCTTAGTGGGTCAGCCCCAGCATTTT	CASSLVGQPQHF
TRBD1	.	TRBJ1-5	TRBV10-1	TGCGCCAGCAGTGAGTCGGAGGACAGGGGCAATCAGCCCCAGCATTTT	CASSESEDRGNQPQHF
.	.	TRBJ2-2	TRBV11-2	TGTGCCAGCAGCTTAGAATTGCTCACCGGGGAGCTGTTTTTT	CASSLELLTGELFF
.	.	TRBJ2-1	TRBV30	TGTGCCTGGAGTAAAAAGGGGGGTAATGAGCAGTTCTTC	CAWSKKGGNEQFF
TRBD1	.	TRBJ1-5	TRBV30	TGTGCCTGGGCAGCCGGGACAGGGGGCAATCAGCCCCAGCATTTT	CAWAAGTGGNQPQHF
.	.	TRBJ1-5	TRBV19	TGTGCCAGTAGTCCCGGAGGGGATCGAAAATCCCAGCATTTT	CASSPGGDRKSQHF
.	.	TRBJ1-5	TRBV2	TGTGCCAGCAGTGAAGGAGTTGGGGTTCCCCCCAATCAGCCCCAGCATTTT	CASSEGVGVPPNQPQHF
TRBD1	.	TRBJ2-2	TRBV29-1	TGCAGCGTTGATGGACAGGGGCGGAACACCGGGGAGCTGTTTTTT	CSVDGQGRNTGELFF
.	.	TRBJ1-1	TRBV11-1	TGTGCCAGCAGCTTAGTGGCGCAGAACACTGAAGCTTTCTTT	CASSLVAQNTEAFF
.	.	TRBJ1-5	TRBV2	TGTGCCAGCAGTACAGACTATAGCAATCAGCCCCAGCATTTT	CASSTDYSNQPQHF
.	.	TRBJ2-1	TRBV28	TGTGCCACCATATCAGGCAGCCGATCCTACAATGAGCAGTTCTTC	CATISGSRSYNEQFF
.	few	TRBJ1-3	TRBV18	TGTGCCAGCTCACCACAAAGGGGAAACACCATATATTTT	CASSPQRGNTIYF
TRBD2	.	TRBJ2-7	TRBV7-2	TGTGCCAGCAGGATGGGACTAGCGGGGAACTACGAGCAGTACTTC	CASRMGLAGNYEQYF
.	.	TRBJ2-7	TRBV7-8	TGTGCCAGCAGCCCAGGCCCCGGACGTACCTACGAGCAGTACTTC	CASSPGPGRTYEQYF
.	.	TRBJ2-3	TRBV5-1	TGCGCCAGCAGCGGAGGGGTATACGGCACAGATACGCAGTATTTT	CASSGGVYGTDTQYF
.	.	TRBJ2-7	TRBV11-2	TGTGCCAGCAGCTTAGATAGGGCAGCCTACGAGCAGTACTTC	CASSLDRAAYEQYF
TRBD1	.	TRBJ1-5	TRBV28	TGTGCCAGCAGTACAGGGGGTCAGCCCCAGCATTTT	CASSTGGQPQHF
TRBD2	.	TRBJ2-2	TRBV7-2	TGTGCCAGCAGCTTGGCGGGGACTAGTGGATCCGGGGAGCTGTTTTTT	CASSLAGTSGSGELFF
.	.	TRBJ2-1	TRBV11-2	TGTGCCAGCAGCTCCCTTAGCTTTGAGCAGTTCTTC	CASSSLSFEQFF
.	.	TRBJ2-2	TRBV25-1	TGTGCCAGCAGTGAACCCCTAAGGGGCGGGGAGCTGTTTTTT	CASSEPLRGGELFF